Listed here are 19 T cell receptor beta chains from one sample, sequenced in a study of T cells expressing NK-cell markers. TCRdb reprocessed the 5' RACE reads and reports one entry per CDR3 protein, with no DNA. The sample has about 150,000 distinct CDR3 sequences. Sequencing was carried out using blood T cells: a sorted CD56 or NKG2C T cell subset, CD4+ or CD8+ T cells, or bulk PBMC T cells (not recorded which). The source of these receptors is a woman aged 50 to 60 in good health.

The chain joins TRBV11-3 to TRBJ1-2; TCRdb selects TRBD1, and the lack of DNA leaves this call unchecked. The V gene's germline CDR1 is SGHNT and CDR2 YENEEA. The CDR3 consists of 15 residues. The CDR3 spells CASSLDTGGNYGYTF.

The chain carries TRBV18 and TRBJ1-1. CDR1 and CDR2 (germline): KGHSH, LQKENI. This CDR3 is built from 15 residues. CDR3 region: CASSPQGQWNTEAFF.

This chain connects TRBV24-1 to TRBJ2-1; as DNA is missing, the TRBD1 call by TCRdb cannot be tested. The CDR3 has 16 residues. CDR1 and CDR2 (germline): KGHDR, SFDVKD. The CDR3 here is CATSGGGEGSYNEQFF.

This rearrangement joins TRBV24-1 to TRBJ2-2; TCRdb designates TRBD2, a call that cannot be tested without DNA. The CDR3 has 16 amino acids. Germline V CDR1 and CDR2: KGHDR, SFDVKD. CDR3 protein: CATSDFGTERTGELFF.

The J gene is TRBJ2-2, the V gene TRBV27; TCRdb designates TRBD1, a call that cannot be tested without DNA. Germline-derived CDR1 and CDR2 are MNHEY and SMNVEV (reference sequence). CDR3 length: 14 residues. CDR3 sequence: CASSLSWGSGELFF.

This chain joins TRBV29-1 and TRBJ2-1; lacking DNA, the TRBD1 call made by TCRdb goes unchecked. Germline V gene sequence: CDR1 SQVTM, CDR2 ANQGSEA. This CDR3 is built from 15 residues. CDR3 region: CSVGQAIEGGNEQFF.

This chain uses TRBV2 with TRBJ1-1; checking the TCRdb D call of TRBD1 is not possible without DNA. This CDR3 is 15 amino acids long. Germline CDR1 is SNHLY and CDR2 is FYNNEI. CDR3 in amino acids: CASSDSGTGGAEAFF.

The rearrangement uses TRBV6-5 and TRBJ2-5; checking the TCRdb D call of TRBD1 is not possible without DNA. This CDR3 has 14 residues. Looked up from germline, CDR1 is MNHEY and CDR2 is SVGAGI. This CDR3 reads CASSYQGLQETQYF.

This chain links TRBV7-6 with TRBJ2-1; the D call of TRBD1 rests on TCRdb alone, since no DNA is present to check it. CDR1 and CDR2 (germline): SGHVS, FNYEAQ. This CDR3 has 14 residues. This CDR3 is CASSPGTGTSQQFF.

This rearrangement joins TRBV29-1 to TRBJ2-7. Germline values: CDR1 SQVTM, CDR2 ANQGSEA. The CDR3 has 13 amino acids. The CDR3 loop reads CSVIGRSSYEQYF.

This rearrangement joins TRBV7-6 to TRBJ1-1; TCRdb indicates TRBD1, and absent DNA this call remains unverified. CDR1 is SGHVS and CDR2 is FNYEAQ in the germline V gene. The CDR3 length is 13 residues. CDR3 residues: CASSLDRATEAFF.

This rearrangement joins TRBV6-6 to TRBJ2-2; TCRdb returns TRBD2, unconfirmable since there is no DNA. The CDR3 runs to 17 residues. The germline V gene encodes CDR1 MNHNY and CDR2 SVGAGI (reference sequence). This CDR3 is CASSYHGLAGDTGELFF.

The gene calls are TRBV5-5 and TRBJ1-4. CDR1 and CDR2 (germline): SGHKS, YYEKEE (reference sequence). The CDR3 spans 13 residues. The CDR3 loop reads CASSLLGEEKLFF.

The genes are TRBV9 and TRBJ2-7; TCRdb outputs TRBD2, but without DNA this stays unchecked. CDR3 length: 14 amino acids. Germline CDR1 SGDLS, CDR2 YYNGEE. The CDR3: CASSASGSKDEQYF.

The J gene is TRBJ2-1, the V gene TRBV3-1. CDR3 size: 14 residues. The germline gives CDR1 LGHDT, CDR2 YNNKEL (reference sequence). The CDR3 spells CASSQDSTYNEQFF.

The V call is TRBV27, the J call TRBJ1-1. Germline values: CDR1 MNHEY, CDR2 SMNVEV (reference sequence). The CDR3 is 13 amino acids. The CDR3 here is CASSFGSPTEAFF.

The CDR3 spells CASSLGQGGMNTEAFF. The chain links TRBV5-1 to TRBJ1-1; TCRdb's D gene call, TRBD1, goes unchecked for lack of DNA. Per the germline V gene, CDR1 is SGHRS and CDR2 is YFSETQ. The CDR3 is 16 amino acids.

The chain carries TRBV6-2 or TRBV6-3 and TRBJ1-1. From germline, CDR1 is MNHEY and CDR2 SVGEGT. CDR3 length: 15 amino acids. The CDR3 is CASVHLLPQNTEAFF.

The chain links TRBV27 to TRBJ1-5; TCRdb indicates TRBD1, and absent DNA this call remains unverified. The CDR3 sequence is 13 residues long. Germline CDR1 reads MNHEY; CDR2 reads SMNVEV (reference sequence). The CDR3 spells CASSVGWDGPQHF.